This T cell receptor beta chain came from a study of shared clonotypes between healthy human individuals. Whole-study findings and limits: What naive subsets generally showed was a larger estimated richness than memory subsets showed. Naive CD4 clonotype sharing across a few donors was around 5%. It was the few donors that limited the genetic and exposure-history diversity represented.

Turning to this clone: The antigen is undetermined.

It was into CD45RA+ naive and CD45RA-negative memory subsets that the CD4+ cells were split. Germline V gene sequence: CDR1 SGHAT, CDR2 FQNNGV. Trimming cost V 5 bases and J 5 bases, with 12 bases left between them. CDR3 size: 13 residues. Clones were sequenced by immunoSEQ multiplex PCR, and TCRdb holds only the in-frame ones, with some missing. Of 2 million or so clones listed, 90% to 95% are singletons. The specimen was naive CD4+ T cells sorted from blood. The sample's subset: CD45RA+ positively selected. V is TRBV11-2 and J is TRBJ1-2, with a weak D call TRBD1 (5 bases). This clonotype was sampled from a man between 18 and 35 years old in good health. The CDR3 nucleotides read TGTGCCAGCAGCCTGGGACCGTTTTATGGCTACACCTTC. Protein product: CASSLGPFYGYTF.